This T cell receptor beta chain was identified in a study of T cell responses to AZD1222 COVID-19 vaccine. This clone was seen only a few times. Its cognate antigen is unknown. The protocol was immunoSEQ multiplex PCR, while the TCRdb copy is restricted to in-frame clones and leaves out a portion. The sample consists of fewer than 130,000 clones, around nine tenths of them appearing once. The V gene lost 0 bases and the J gene lost 0 bases, with 15 bases spanning the gap. Germline V lookup: CDR1 LGHNA, CDR2 YSLEER. This CDR3 has 18 amino acids. Study-level results: Reportedly, nearly half the spike-specific TCRs target unmutated variant regions. White British people made up most donors, females outnumbered males, and clonal diversity was possibly underestimated. Sampling that yielded the repertoires occurred only after the peak T cell response. Breadth and depth of Spike-specific TCRs rose after two AZD1222 doses.

Source: peripheral blood, taken on day 0 of AZD1222 vaccination. This chain uses TRBV4-3 with TRBJ1-5; D is possibly TRBD1 (5 bases). This TCR derives from an adult in good health. The CDR3 here is CASSQERPGSFSNQPQHF. The CDR3 nucleotides read TGCGCCAGCAGCCAAGAAAGGCCAGGGTCTTTTAGCAATCAGCCCCAGCATTTT.